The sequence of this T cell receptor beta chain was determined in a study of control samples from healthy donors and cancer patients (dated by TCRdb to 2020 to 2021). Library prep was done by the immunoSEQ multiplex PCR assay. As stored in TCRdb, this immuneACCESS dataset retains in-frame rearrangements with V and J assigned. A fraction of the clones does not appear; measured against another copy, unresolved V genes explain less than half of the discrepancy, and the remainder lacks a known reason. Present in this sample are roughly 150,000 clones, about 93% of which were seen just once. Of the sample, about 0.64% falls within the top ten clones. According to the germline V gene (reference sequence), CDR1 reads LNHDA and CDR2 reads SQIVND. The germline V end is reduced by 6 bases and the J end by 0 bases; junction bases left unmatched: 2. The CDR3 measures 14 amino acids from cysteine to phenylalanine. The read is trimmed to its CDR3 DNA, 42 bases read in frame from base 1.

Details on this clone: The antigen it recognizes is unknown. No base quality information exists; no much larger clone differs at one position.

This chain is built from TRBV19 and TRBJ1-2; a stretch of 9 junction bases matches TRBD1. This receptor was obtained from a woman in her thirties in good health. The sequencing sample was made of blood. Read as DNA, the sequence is TGTGCCAGTAGCCGACAGGGGGCTAACTATGGCTACACCTTC. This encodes CASSRQGANYGYTF.